This T cell receptor (beta chain) emerged from a study of control samples from healthy donors and cancer patients. Losses at the gene ends were 1 base for V and 10 bases for J; bases not matched to a gene: 9. The CDR3 has 14 amino acids. In germline, CDR1 is SNHLY, CDR2 FYNNEI. Libraries were prepared by immunoSEQ multiplex PCR; TCRdb keeps only in-frame clonotypes and omits some of them. The sample yields about 100,000 clones, about 90% seen once. The source is a woman between 50 and 59 years old in good health. V gene TRBV2 combines with J gene TRBJ1-1; 7 nucleotides line up with TRBD1. Sequenced material: blood. The CDR3, as DNA: TGTGCCAGCAGTGAAGTATCAGGGGGGTTAACAGCTTTCTTT. This encodes CASSEVSGGLTAFF.